A selection of T cell receptor beta chains follows, all from one sample in a study of T-cell memory formation after mild COVID-19. TCRdb re-derived calls from the 5' RACE reads in MiXCR, one entry per CDR3 protein. This sample carries about 410,000 distinct CDR3 sequences, about 22% of them seen once, and the ten largest clones take approximately 14%. Sample: PBMCs or a T cell subset sorted from them (not recorded which). These receptors all stem from an adult woman who had mild COVID-19 (a few samples of this study predate the infection). Cell type and time point are not known. Each CDR3 is given with its conserved first and last residue. A D gene is named only where the DNA matches it firmly. Clone size is given for some rows only: seen once, a few or many times, or a class if the clone is expanded.

v_gene	j_gene	abundance	d_gene	CDR3aa	CDR3nt
TRBV18	TRBJ1-1	few	-	CASSPSQGNTEAFF	TGTGCCAGCTCACCGTCCCAGGGGAACACTGAAGCTTTCTTT
TRBV10-3	TRBJ2-5	few	-	CAISPEAEQETQYF	TGTGCCATCAGCCCAGAGGCAGAACAAGAGACCCAGTACTTC
TRBV24-1	TRBJ2-5	few	-	CATRTAGQETQYF	TGTGCCACCAGAACGGCAGGGCAAGAGACCCAGTACTTC
TRBV5-1	TRBJ1-2	-	-	CASSSGLVDRRGYGYTF	TGCGCCAGCAGCTCGGGCCTCGTCGACAGGAGAGGCTATGGCTACACCTTC
TRBV30	TRBJ2-3	-	TRBD1	CAWSVGRGRISDTQYF	TGTGCCTGGAGTGTTGGCAGGGGGCGTATATCAGATACGCAGTATTTT
TRBV12-3/TRBV12-4	TRBJ1-1	few	-	CASSLGEGTEAFF	TGTGCCAGCAGTTTAGGGGAGGGCACTGAAGCTTTCTTT
TRBV4-2	TRBJ2-1	few	TRBD1	CASSPTGYNEQFF	TGTGCCAGCAGCCCGACAGGGTACAATGAGCAGTTCTTC
TRBV21-1	TRBJ2-1	many	-	CAPTRGAAMKQFF	TGTGCCCCCACCCGGGGGGCCGCAATGAAGCAGTTCTTC
TRBV5-8	TRBJ2-7	few	-	CASSLGTVAGQYF	TGTGCCAGCAGCTTGGGCACGGTGGCTGGGCAGTACTTC
TRBV7-6	TRBJ2-1	few	TRBD2	CASSFGLAGEDSYNEQFF	TGTGCCAGCAGTTTTGGACTAGCGGGAGAGGACTCCTACAATGAGCAGTTCTTC
TRBV7-7	TRBJ2-1	-	-	CASSLTDSGYNEQFF	TGTGCTAGCAGCCTCACCGATAGCGGATACAATGAGCAGTTCTTC
TRBV5-5	TRBJ1-1	few	-	CASSPSVRNTEAFF	TGTGCCAGCAGCCCGTCAGTAAGGAACACTGAAGCTTTCTTT
TRBV5-1	TRBJ2-7	-	-	CASSLVPGIRDEQYF	TGCGCCAGCAGCTTGGTTCCGGGGATTCGAGACGAGCAGTACTTC
TRBV12-3/TRBV12-4	TRBJ2-3	-	TRBD2	CASSTILAPSTDTQYF	TGTGCCAGCAGTACCATACTAGCGCCTAGCACAGATACGCAGTATTTT
TRBV27	TRBJ2-2	-	TRBD1	CASSFRGPGELFF	TGTGCCAGCAGTTTCAGGGGGCCCGGGGAGCTGTTTTTT
TRBV20-1	TRBJ2-3	many	TRBD2	CSARDGRERIITSTDTQYF	TGCAGTGCTAGAGATGGGCGGGAGAGAATAATTACTAGCACAGATACGCAGTATTTT
TRBV6-5	TRBJ2-5	few	-	CASSWTLAPQETQYF	TGTGCCAGCAGTTGGACACTCGCACCCCAAGAGACCCAGTACTTC
TRBV4-3	TRBJ2-3	few	TRBD2	CASSLKLAGEVDTQYF	TGCGCCAGCAGCCTAAAACTAGCGGGAGAGGTAGATACGCAGTATTTT
TRBV6-2/TRBV6-3	TRBJ2-5	-	TRBD2	CASSYSGLAGRQETQYF	TGTGCCAGCAGTTACTCGGGACTAGCGGGCCGCCAAGAGACCCAGTACTTC
TRBV7-9	TRBJ2-1	few	TRBD2	CASSPGTSHEQFF	TGTGCCAGCAGCCCTGGGACTAGCCATGAGCAGTTCTTC
TRBV27	TRBJ2-5	few	TRBD1	CASSWVRDRGQTQYF	TGTGCCAGCAGTTGGGTCCGGGACAGGGGTCAGACCCAGTACTTC
TRBV5-5	TRBJ2-7	few	TRBD2	CASSLGGLAYEQYF	TGTGCCAGCAGCTTGGGCGGACTAGCCTACGAGCAGTACTTC